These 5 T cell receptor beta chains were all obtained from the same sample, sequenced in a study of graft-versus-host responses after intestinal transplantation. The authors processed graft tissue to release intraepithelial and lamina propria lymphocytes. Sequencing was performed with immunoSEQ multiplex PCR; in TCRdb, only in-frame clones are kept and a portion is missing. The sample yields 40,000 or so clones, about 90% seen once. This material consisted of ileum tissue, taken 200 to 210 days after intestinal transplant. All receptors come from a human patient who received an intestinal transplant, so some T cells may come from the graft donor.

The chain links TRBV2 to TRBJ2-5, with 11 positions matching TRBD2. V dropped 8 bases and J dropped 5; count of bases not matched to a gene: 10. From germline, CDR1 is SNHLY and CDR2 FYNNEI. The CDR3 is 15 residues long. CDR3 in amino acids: CASGGTSGAGETQYF. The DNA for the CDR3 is TGTGCCAGCGGGGGGACTAGCGGAGCAGGGGAGACCCAGTACTTC.

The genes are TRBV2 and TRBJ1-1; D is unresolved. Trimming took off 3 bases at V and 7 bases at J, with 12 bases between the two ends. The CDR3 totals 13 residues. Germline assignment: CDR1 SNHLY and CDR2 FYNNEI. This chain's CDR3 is CASSERRQDEAFF. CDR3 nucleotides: TGTGCCAGCAGTGAGCGTCGGCAGGATGAAGCTTTCTTT.

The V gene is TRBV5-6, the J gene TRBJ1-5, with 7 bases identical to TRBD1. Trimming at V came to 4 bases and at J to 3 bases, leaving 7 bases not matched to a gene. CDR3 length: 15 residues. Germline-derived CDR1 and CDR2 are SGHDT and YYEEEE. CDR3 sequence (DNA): TGTGCCAGCAGCGGGGGGGGACAGTACAATCAGCCCCAGCATTTT. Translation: CASSGGGQYNQPQHF.

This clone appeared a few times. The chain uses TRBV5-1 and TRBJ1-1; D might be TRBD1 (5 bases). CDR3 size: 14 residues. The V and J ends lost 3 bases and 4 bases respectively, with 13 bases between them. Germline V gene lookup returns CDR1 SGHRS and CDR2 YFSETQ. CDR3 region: CASSSGGVGTEAFF. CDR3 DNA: TGCGCCAGCAGCTCCGGGGGTGTGGGCACTGAAGCTTTCTTT.

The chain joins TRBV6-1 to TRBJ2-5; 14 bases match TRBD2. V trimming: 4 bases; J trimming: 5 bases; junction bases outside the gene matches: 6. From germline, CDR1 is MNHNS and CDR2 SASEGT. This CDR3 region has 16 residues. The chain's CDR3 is CASSGGLAGGVETQYF. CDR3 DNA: TGTGCCAGCAGTGGAGGACTAGCGGGAGGCGTGGAGACCCAGTACTTC.